The text below deals with one T cell receptor beta chain. The CDR3 has 17 residues. CDR1 MNHEY and CDR2 SMNVEV come from the germline V gene (reference sequence). The V gene lost 0 bases and the J gene lost 0 bases, with 13 bases spanning the gap. A multiplex PCR was run with 60 Vbeta primers and 13 Jbeta primers. The data were produced by immunoSEQ multiplex PCR, yet TCRdb's version contains in-frame clones alone and is incomplete. The sample records 100,000 to 150,000 clones, approximately 80% being singletons. The entry originates in a study of cytomegalovirus exposure and HLA in healthy donors. Input material: PBMCs. The TCR originated in a man in his thirties or forties in good health and CMV-seropositive. The V call is TRBV27, the J call TRBJ2-3; weak D call: TRBD2 (6 bases). The DNA for the CDR3 is TGTGCCAGCAGTTTATCACAACCGGGACTGAGCACAGATACGCAGTATTTT. The encoded protein is CASSLSQPGLSTDTQYF.